One sample yielded the 25 T cell receptor beta chains listed below, sequenced in a study of T cell responses to AZD1222 COVID-19 vaccine (dated by TCRdb to the early 2020s). Library prep was done by the immunoSEQ multiplex PCR assay. As stored in TCRdb, this immuneACCESS dataset retains in-frame rearrangements with V and J assigned. A fraction of the clones does not appear; measured against another copy, unresolved V genes explain less than half of the discrepancy, and the remainder lacks a known reason. This sample has 95,000 to 110,000 clones in its table, and approximately 93% of those were observed once. The biggest ten clones account for about 5% of the sample. The time point label for this specimen denotes: baseline before first vaccination. The sample was peripheral blood, taken on day 0 of AZD1222 vaccination. These receptors originate from an adult in good health.

V usage is TRBV12-3 or TRBV12-4 and J usage is TRBJ2-1; D uncertain. V lost 7 bases to trimming and J lost 9 bases, with 16 bases between them. The CDR3 extends over 13 amino acids. CDR3: CASTLTRIGEQFF. DNA of the CDR3: TGTGCCAGCACCCTGACGAGGATCGGTGAGCAGTTCTTC.

This chain links TRBV6-5 with TRBJ1-2; 8 bases agree with TRBD1. This CDR3 has 13 amino acids. V lost 6 bases to trimming and J lost 5 bases; unmatched junction nucleotides: 5. Looked up from germline, CDR1 is MNHEY and CDR2 is SVGAGI. The CDR3 DNA follows: TGTGCCAGCAGCCCAGACAGGGGATATGGCTACACCTTC. Its protein is CASSPDRGYGYTF.

This clone occurred once. The chain employs TRBV11-2 and TRBJ2-1; D is uncertain. The germline V gene encodes CDR1 SGHAT and CDR2 FQNNGV. V dropped 1 base and J dropped 7 bases, with 5 bases sitting between them. There are 12 residues in the CDR3. The CDR3 is CASSLGKNEQFF. The CDR3 region has the DNA TGTGCCAGCAGCTTAGGGAAAAATGAGCAGTTCTTC. Supplemented by reference TRBV11-2 and TRBJ2-1, the full variable domain reads EAGVAQSPRYKIIEKRQSVAFWCNPISGHATLYWYQQILGQGPKLLIQFQNNGVVDDSQLPKDRFSAERLKGVDSTLKIQPAKLEDSAVYLCASSLGKNEQFFGPGTRLTVL.

The rearrangement uses TRBV6-5 and TRBJ2-3; D is perhaps TRBD2 (6 bases). The V end lost 1 base, the J end lost 2 bases, and 13 bases lay between the germline ends. There are 16 residues in the CDR3. Germline CDR1 is MNHEY and CDR2 is SVGAGI. This CDR3 is CASSYFSGTNTDTQYF. The CDR3 nucleotides are TGTGCCAGCAGTTACTTTAGCGGCACAAACACAGATACGCAGTATTTT.

CDR3 in DNA: TGCAGCGTTGATTTATCGCCCAGCTCCTACAATGAGCAGTTCTTC. Its protein product is CSVDLSPSSYNEQFF. This chain uses TRBV29-1 with TRBJ2-1, with D hard to call. CDR3 length: 15 residues. V lost 3 bases and J lost 0, with 12 bases in between. Per germline, CDR1 SQVTM and CDR2 ANQGSEA.

This clone was detected a few times. CDR3 amino acids: CASSYFLGGHDTGELFF. In DNA form, the CDR3 reads TGTGCCAGCAGTTACTTTTTGGGGGGGCACGACACCGGGGAGCTGTTTTTT. The genes are TRBV6-2 or TRBV6-3 and TRBJ2-2; D is possibly TRBD2 (7 bases). V shed 1 base and J shed 3 bases, with 15 bases lying between them. CDR1 and CDR2 from the germline V gene are MNHEY and SVGEGT. CDR3 size: 17 residues.

The chain is built from TRBV20-1 and TRBJ1-4; D possibly corresponds to TRBD1 (5 bases). V was pared by 6 bases and J by 15 bases, with 17 bases between. The length of the CDR3 is 11 residues. CDR1 is DFQATT, CDR2 SNEGSKA, per germline (reference sequence). The CDR3 sequence: CSAMGPGWVFF. CDR3 in DNA: TGCAGTGCAATGGGCCCAGGGTGGGTGTTTTTT.

The chain is built from TRBV28 and TRBJ2-3; TRBD2 aligns across 7 bases. The V gene's germline CDR1 is MDHEN and CDR2 SYDVKM. This CDR3 has 15 amino acids. J was trimmed by 1 base and V by 9 bases; bases with no gene match: 10. The CDR3 DNA follows: TGTGCCAGTCTGGGATCGGCGGGAGGCACAGATACGCAGTATTTT. It encodes CASLGSAGGTDTQYF.

The rearrangement links TRBV7-3 to TRBJ2-2, with D maybe TRBD2 (6 bases). Per the germline V gene, CDR1 is SGHTA and CDR2 is FQGTGA. V lost 10 bases to trimming and J lost 6 bases, with 15 bases between them. CDR3 length: 13 amino acids. CDR3 amino acids: CATAAGSAGELFF. The CDR3 DNA reads TGTGCCACCGCGGCCGGGAGCGCCGGGGAGCTGTTTTTT.

The genes are TRBV7-8 and TRBJ1-4, with TRBD1 matching over 9 bases. The CDR3 runs 19 residues. V lost 4 bases and J lost 8; bases outside the gene matches: 20. CDR1 is SGHVS, CDR2 FQNEAQ, per germline. This CDR3 is CASSYISGQGYQGMEKLFF. CDR3 nucleotide sequence: TGTGCCAGCAGCTACATAAGCGGACAGGGGTACCAGGGAATGGAAAAACTGTTTTTT.

The V gene is TRBV28, the J gene TRBJ2-1; possibly TRBD1 for D (5 bases). The CDR3 runs 12 residues. Germline CDR1 and CDR2: MDHEN and SYDVKM. Trimming removed 3 bases from V and 9 bases from J, with 9 bases in between. This chain's CDR3 is CASSFQGGEQFF. The DNA for the CDR3 is TGTGCCAGCAGTTTTCAGGGCGGTGAGCAGTTCTTC.

The chain links TRBV6-5 to TRBJ1-1; possible D gene TRBD1, 5 bases. Trimming shortened V by 7 bases and J by 5 bases, and 8 bases separated the two germline ends. Germline V gene lookup returns CDR1 MNHEY and CDR2 SVGAGI. The CDR3 covers 11 residues. The CDR3 reads CASMGRTEAFF. DNA for the CDR3: TGTGCCAGCATGGGGCGAACTGAAGCTTTCTTT.

The chain combines TRBV7-8 with TRBJ2-7, with D unresolved. The germline V gene encodes CDR1 SGHVS and CDR2 FQNEAQ. CDR3 length: 12 amino acids. V shed 0 bases and J shed 5 bases, with 5 bases lying between them. This chain's CDR3 is CASSLAINEQYF. The CDR3, as DNA: TGTGCCAGCAGCTTAGCTATCAACGAGCAGTACTTC.

V and J are TRBV24-1 and TRBJ1-4; no clear D. This CDR3 contains 13 residues. The V gene's germline CDR1 is KGHDR and CDR2 SFDVKD. V was shortened by 12 bases and J by 4 bases, with 14 bases between the two germline ends. CDR3: CAAGAGVNEKLFF. DNA of the CDR3: TGTGCCGCTGGAGCCGGGGTTAATGAAAAACTGTTTTTT.

The rearrangement uses TRBV5-4 and TRBJ1-6; a weak D match, TRBD1 (5 bases). The CDR3 totals 15 residues. The germline gives CDR1 SGHNT, CDR2 YYREEE (reference sequence). Between the trimmed V and J ends, which lost 1 base and 6 bases, there was a span of 11 bases. CDR3 sequence reads: CASSLTGDSNSPLHF. CDR3 nucleotide sequence: TGTGCCAGCAGCTTGACAGGTGACTCTAATTCACCCCTCCACTTT.

The rearrangement uses TRBV6-1 and TRBJ1-2; 7 bases match TRBD1. The CDR3 extends over 17 amino acids. V was clipped by 2 bases and J by 4 bases; unmatched bases: 13. Germline assignment: CDR1 MNHNS and CDR2 SASEGT. CDR3 bases: TGTGCCAGCAGTGAATTAGGGGGCCTGCTCCTTTTCTATGGCTACACCTTC. The encoded protein is CASSELGGLLLFYGYTF.

The chain links TRBV10-3 to TRBJ2-7; D may be TRBD1 (6 bases). The CDR3 length is 12 residues. V was clipped by 9 bases and J by 3 bases, with 12 bases between them. Germline values: CDR1 ENHRY, CDR2 SYGVKD. CDR3 sequence: CAIRTVNYEQYF. The CDR3, as DNA: TGTGCCATTCGGACAGTCAACTACGAGCAGTACTTC.

This clone was seen a few times. The chain is built from TRBV6-1 and TRBJ1-4; tentatively, D is TRBD1 (6 bases). Germline V gives CDR1 MNHNS, CDR2 SASEGT. The CDR3 length is 21 residues. Trimming stripped 0 bases from V and 0 bases from J, with 23 bases between. CDR3 protein: CASSEAGYREIPVATNEKLFF. CDR3 DNA sequence: TGTGCCAGCAGTGAAGCGGGTTACAGGGAGATACCAGTTGCAACTAATGAAAAACTGTTTTTT.

V and J are TRBV10-3 and TRBJ1-2; D gene uncertain. Germline CDR1 ENHRY, CDR2 SYGVKD. V dropped 4 bases and J dropped 3 bases, with 9 bases sitting between them. The CDR3 runs to 13 residues. CDR3 sequence reads: CAISAEGYYGYTF. CDR3 nucleotide sequence: TGTGCCATCAGTGCAGAGGGTTACTATGGCTACACCTTC.

This chain connects TRBV7-3 to TRBJ2-3; TRBD1 is a possible D gene (6 bases). Germline V gene lookup returns CDR1 SGHTA and CDR2 FQGTGA. The CDR3 extends over 14 amino acids. The ends were cut back, 5 bases at V and 8 bases at J, with 17 bases in the middle. In DNA, the CDR3 is TGTGCCAGCAGCGCTAACAGACGAGGGGGTACGCAGTATTTT. As protein: CASSANRRGGTQYF.

The rearrangement joins TRBV18 to TRBJ1-6; D might be TRBD1 (6 bases). The CDR3 is made up of 13 amino acids. Between the trimmed V and J ends, which lost 3 bases and 9 bases, there was a span of 9 bases. Germline V gene data show CDR1 as KGHSH and CDR2 as LQKENI. The CDR3 protein is CASSPGGLSPLHF. DNA for the CDR3: TGTGCCAGCTCACCCGGGGGGCTTTCACCCCTCCACTTT. The entire variable domain, with the rest obtained from reference TRBV18 and TRBJ1-6, is as follows: NAGVMQNPRHLVRRRGQEARLRCSPMKGHSHVYWYRQLPEEGLKFMVYLQKENIIDESGMPKERFSAEFPKEGPSILRIQQVVRGDSAAYFCASSPGGLSPLHFGNGTRLTVT.

The J gene is TRBJ2-3, the V gene TRBV6-5; D remains unclear. Germline V CDR1 and CDR2: MNHEY, SVGAGI. V was clipped by 5 bases and J by 6 bases, with 6 bases between them. This CDR3 contains 11 residues. This CDR3 is CASSSADTQYF. DNA of the CDR3: TGTGCCAGCAGTAGCGCGGATACGCAGTATTTT.

The chain carries TRBV5-1 and TRBJ1-3; TRBD1 is a possible D gene (5 bases). V gave up 5 bases and J gave up 0 bases, with 12 bases separating them. Germline CDR1 is SGHRS and CDR2 is YFSETQ. This CDR3 is 15 amino acids long. The CDR3 protein is CASSLSGRSGNTIYF. The CDR3 region has the DNA TGCGCCAGCAGTTTGTCAGGGCGCTCTGGAAACACCATATATTTT.

V and J are TRBV3-1 (or the pseudogene TRBV3-2) and TRBJ2-3, with 13 positions matching TRBD2. CDR1 and CDR2 from the germline V gene are LGHDT and YNNKEL (reference sequence). The CDR3 covers 18 residues. Losses at the gene ends were 1 base for V and 0 bases for J; bases not matched to a gene: 4. CDR3 residues: CASSQGWGLAGSTDTQYF. In DNA form, the CDR3 reads TGTGCCAGCAGCCAAGGATGGGGACTAGCGGGGAGCACAGATACGCAGTATTTT.

This clone is a singleton in its sample. Within the sample, other DNA sequences also encode this same CDR3. The rearrangement uses TRBV5-1 and TRBJ2-5; TRBD2 matches 7 bases. The V gene end was trimmed by 5 bases and the J gene end by 3 bases; junction bases not matched to a gene: 7. Germline V lookup: CDR1 SGHRS, CDR2 YFSETQ. The CDR3 contains 14 residues. CDR3 nucleotide sequence: TGCGCCAGCAGTCCGGGAGGCGCAAAAGAGACCCAGTACTTC. Translated: CASSPGGAKETQYF.